This passage covers 32 T cell receptor beta chains from one sample sequenced in a study of CXCR3-negative and CXCR3-positive naive CD8 T cells. Via 5' RACE with UMI labels, TRB cDNA libraries were prepared. TCRdb re-analyzed the 5' RACE reads; it lists each CDR3 protein once, without DNA. The specimen's table records about 24,000 distinct CDR3 sequences. The specimen was naive CXCR3- CD8+ T cells from blood. Subset described: CD45RO-CCR7+CD27+CD95- naive CD8+ T cells lacking CXCR3 (TNR3-). The source of these receptors is a human donor in good health. Some clones in this sample may be carry-over from other donors' samples.

V is TRBV21-1 and J is TRBJ1-6. TRBV21-1 is flagged as a pseudogene. This CDR3 spans 16 amino acids. The CDR3 here is CASSTTRRSLNSPLHF.

This rearrangement joins TRBV29-1 to TRBJ1-1. This CDR3 region has 13 residues. Germline V gives CDR1 SQVTM, CDR2 ANQGSEA. CDR3 region: CSAAVDLNTEAFF.

The chain links TRBV19 to TRBJ2-1; TCRdb names TRBD2, which stays unverified in the absence of DNA. CDR1 LNHDA and CDR2 SQIVND come from the germline V gene (reference sequence). The CDR3 consists of 14 residues. CDR3 sequence reads: CASSLAGGLIEQFF.

Considering frequency, this clonotype is medium-sized. J is TRBJ2-7 and V is TRBV29-1; TCRdb outputs TRBD1, but without DNA this stays unchecked. This CDR3 has 12 residues. Germline CDR1 and CDR2: SQVTM and ANQGSEA. CDR3 amino acids: CSVWGADYEQYF.

The chain is built from TRBV30 and TRBJ2-1; TCRdb indicates TRBD1, and absent DNA this call remains unverified. This CDR3 has 15 amino acids. Germline V gene lookup returns CDR1 GTSNPN and CDR2 SVGIG (reference sequence). CDR3: CAYLDLGKTGDEQFF.

The genes are TRBV4-1 and TRBJ2-7; TCRdb calls TRBD2, which cannot be checked without DNA. CDR1 and CDR2 from the germline V gene are MGHRA and YSYEKL. The CDR3 is 18 amino acids. CDR3 loop: CASSQVPPDRVPGYEQYF.

The rearrangement links TRBV4-3 to TRBJ2-7; TCRdb proposes TRBD1, but this gene call is untestable without DNA. This CDR3 spans 16 amino acids. CDR1 LGHNA and CDR2 YSLEER come from the germline V gene. CDR3 sequence: CASSQDRPGRYYEQYF.

The CDR3 here is CASNLSGTGVQETQYF. The chain carries TRBV6-6 and TRBJ2-5; TCRdb designates TRBD1, a call that cannot be tested without DNA. This CDR3 contains 16 residues. Germline CDR1 MNHNY, CDR2 SVGAGI (reference sequence).

This chain connects TRBV7-9 to TRBJ2-1; absent DNA, TCRdb's TRBD1 call cannot be checked. The CDR3 spans 12 residues. Per the germline V gene, CDR1 is SEHNR and CDR2 is FQNEAQ (reference sequence). CDR3 residues: CASRSLGGEQFF.

The chain has TRBV29-1 and TRBJ2-7; TCRdb gives TRBD1 as the D gene, but with no DNA this cannot be confirmed. Germline V gene data show CDR1 as SQVTM and CDR2 as ANQGSEA. The length of the CDR3 is 14 residues. The CDR3 reads CSVEDPDRVPEQYF.

The chain has TRBV5-1 and TRBJ2-5. CDR1 and CDR2 (germline): SGHRS, YFSETQ. The CDR3 extends over 11 amino acids. The CDR3 loop reads CASSQQETQYF.

This chain uses TRBV6-4 with TRBJ2-5; the D call from TCRdb, TRBD1, cannot be confirmed without DNA. This CDR3 region has 15 residues. Germline lookup yields CDR1 MRHNA and CDR2 SNTAGT. The CDR3 here is CASSEGQGGVETQYF.

The J gene is TRBJ2-7, the V gene TRBV13; with no DNA, the TCRdb D assignment of TRBD1 cannot be verified. CDR1 PRHDT and CDR2 FYEKMQ come from the germline V gene (reference sequence). The CDR3 length is 17 residues. This CDR3 is CASSLGLIGTDNYEQYF.

J is TRBJ2-7 and V is TRBV20-1; TCRdb calls TRBD1, which cannot be checked without DNA. The CDR3 spans 13 residues. The germline V gene has CDR1 DFQATT and CDR2 SNEGSKA (reference sequence). The CDR3 sequence is CSARDRATYEQYF.

This chain joins TRBV5-1 and TRBJ2-7. Germline CDR1 is SGHRS and CDR2 is YFSETQ. CDR3 length: 13 amino acids. The CDR3 spells CASSLGGTYEQYF.

V usage is TRBV5-1 and J usage is TRBJ2-2; TCRdb gives TRBD2 as the D gene, but with no DNA this cannot be confirmed. The CDR3 runs 18 residues. Germline assignment: CDR1 SGHRS and CDR2 YFSETQ. CDR3: CASSDPGLAGVNTGELFF.

V and J are TRBV7-9 and TRBJ2-3; TCRdb calls TRBD1, which cannot be checked without DNA. The CDR3 runs to 16 residues. Per germline, CDR1 SEHNR and CDR2 FQNEAQ (reference sequence). The CDR3 region is CASSLGRQGAKDTQYF.

The chain links TRBV15 to TRBJ2-3; the TCRdb call, TRBD1, lacks DNA for checking. Germline V CDR1 and CDR2: LNHNV, YYDKDF (reference sequence). The CDR3 spans 17 residues. The CDR3 protein is CATSRPPGRGHTDTQYF. The entire variable domain, with the rest obtained from reference TRBV15 and TRBJ2-3, is as follows: DAMVIQNPRYQVTQFGKPVTLSCSQTLNHNVMYWYQQKSSQAPKLLFHYYDKDFNNEADTPDNFQSRRPNTSFCFLDIRSPGLGDTAMYLCATSRPPGRGHTDTQYFGPGTRLTVL.

The rearrangement links TRBV7-6 to TRBJ2-3; TCRdb calls TRBD1, which cannot be checked without DNA. The CDR3 is made up of 14 amino acids. Germline V gene sequence: CDR1 SGHVS, CDR2 FNYEAQ. CDR3 amino acids: CASSSRTGADTQYF.

This rearrangement joins TRBV6-6 to TRBJ1-4. Germline V gene lookup returns CDR1 MNHNY and CDR2 SVGAGI (reference sequence). CDR3 size: 16 residues. CDR3 loop: CASSFSQQATNEKLFF.

The CDR3 loop is CSAPGQVLYGYTF. The genes are TRBV20-1 and TRBJ1-2; there is no DNA to check the TCRdb D call of TRBD1. In germline, CDR1 is DFQATT, CDR2 SNEGSKA (reference sequence). The CDR3 is made up of 13 amino acids.

This sequence joins TRBV5-6 and TRBJ2-1. From germline, CDR1 is SGHDT and CDR2 YYEEEE. The CDR3 sequence is 16 residues long. Here the CDR3 reads CASSSPRREVYNEQFF.

This chain connects TRBV6-6 to TRBJ2-1. The CDR3 sequence is 15 residues long. The germline V gene encodes CDR1 MNHNY and CDR2 SVGAGI (reference sequence). The CDR3 spells CASSYTTQAYNEQFF.

CDR3 in amino acids: CASSQVHTYNEQFF. The chain recombines TRBV3-1 with TRBJ2-1. The CDR3 runs to 14 residues. Germline CDR1 LGHDT, CDR2 YNNKEL (reference sequence).

The chain combines TRBV5-6 with TRBJ2-1; the TRBD2 assignment by TCRdb is unverifiable without DNA. The CDR3 runs to 16 residues. Germline lookup yields CDR1 SGHDT and CDR2 YYEEEE. CDR3: CASSLSRDPPYNEQFF.

The rearrangement links TRBV29-1 to TRBJ2-5; TCRdb reports TRBD1, a call that lacks DNA to check it against. CDR1 is SQVTM and CDR2 is ANQGSEA in the germline V gene. CDR3 size: 13 residues. CDR3: CSAGTGTEETQYF.

V usage is TRBV7-2 and J usage is TRBJ1-1; TCRdb's D call, TRBD1, is unchecked because there is no DNA. The CDR3 extends over 19 amino acids. Germline CDR1 SGHTA, CDR2 FQGNSA. CDR3 residues: CASSLVRGLAGAVFAEAFF.

This sequence joins TRBV7-2 and TRBJ2-5; TCRdb's D gene call, TRBD2, goes unchecked for lack of DNA. CDR1 is SGHTA, CDR2 FQGNSA, per germline. CDR3 length: 13 amino acids. Here the CDR3 reads CASRQAGEETQYF.

The CDR3 sequence: CASSQDRMTSYEQYF. This sequence joins TRBV4-3 and TRBJ2-7. The CDR3 covers 15 residues. Germline CDR1 is LGHNA and CDR2 is YSLEER.

V usage is TRBV29-1 and J usage is TRBJ2-2; TCRdb lists TRBD1, though no DNA is available to test this call. This CDR3 region has 16 residues. Germline V lookup: CDR1 SQVTM, CDR2 ANQGSEA. This chain's CDR3 is CSVEIGTASNTGELFF.

This clonotype counts as medium-sized by frequency. This sequence joins TRBV7-8 and TRBJ2-1; TCRdb designates TRBD1, a call that cannot be tested without DNA. Germline CDR1 is SGHVS and CDR2 is FQNEAQ. This CDR3 is 13 amino acids long. Here the CDR3 reads CASSFGGYNEQFF.

This chain links TRBV3-1 with TRBJ2-3; TCRdb's D call of TRBD2 is untestable without DNA. This CDR3 is built from 22 residues. The V gene's germline CDR1 is LGHDT and CDR2 YNNKEL (reference sequence). The CDR3 protein is CASSQVGGQAAGGGRAQDTQYF.